This TCR beta chain came from a study of T cells in Graves' hyperthyroidism and ophthalmopathy. As to this clonotype: A junction boundary mismatches the germline segment, possibly from a read error.

Amplified TCR beta CDR3 regions derived from RNA transcripts. The HTBI primer set was used in a first-round RT-PCR of the TCR CDR3. One entry per CDR3 protein, called by TCRdb with MiXCR from the multiplex PCR reads. Here the sample spans roughly 380,000 distinct CDR3 sequences, roughly 13% being singletons. Sequencing was carried out using blood. This TCR came from a man aged 25-45 years with Graves' hyperthyroidism that later progressed to Graves' ophthalmopathy.

CDR3 DNA: TGTGCCAGCTCACAGACAGGGTCTGGAAACACCACATATTTT. Translated, it gives CASSQTGSGNTTYF. V and J are TRBV18 and TRBJ1-3; TRBD1 matches at 7 bases. The germline CDR1 and CDR2 sequences are KGHSH and LQKENI. The CDR3 totals 14 residues.